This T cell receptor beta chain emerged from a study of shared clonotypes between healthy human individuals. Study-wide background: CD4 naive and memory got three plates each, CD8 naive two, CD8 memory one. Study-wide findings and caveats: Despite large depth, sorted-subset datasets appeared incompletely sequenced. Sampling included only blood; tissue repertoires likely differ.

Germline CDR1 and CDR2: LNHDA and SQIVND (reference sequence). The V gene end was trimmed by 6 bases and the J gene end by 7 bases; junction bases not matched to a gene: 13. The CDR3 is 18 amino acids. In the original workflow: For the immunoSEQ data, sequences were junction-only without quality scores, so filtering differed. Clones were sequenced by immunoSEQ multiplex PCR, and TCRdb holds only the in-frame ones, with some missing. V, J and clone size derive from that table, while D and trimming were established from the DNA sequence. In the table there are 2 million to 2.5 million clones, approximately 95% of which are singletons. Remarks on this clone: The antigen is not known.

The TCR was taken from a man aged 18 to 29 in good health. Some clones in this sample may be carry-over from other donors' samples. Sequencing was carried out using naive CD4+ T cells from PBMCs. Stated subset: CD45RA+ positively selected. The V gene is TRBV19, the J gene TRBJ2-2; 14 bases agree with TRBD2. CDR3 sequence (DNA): TGTGCCAGTAGCCGACCACCGGGACTAGCGGGAGTAATCGGGGAGCTGTTTTTT. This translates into CASSRPPGLAGVIGELFF.